The 18 T cell receptor beta chains below come from one sample, sequenced in a study of graft-versus-host responses after intestinal transplantation. What these receptors recognize is not known. Profiled with immunoSEQ multiplex PCR; TCRdb holds only in-frame clones, not every one. The sample lists around 130,000 clones, around 94% occurring once. This material consisted of unstimulated CD4+ T cells sorted from spleen or lymph node cells, taken before intestinal transplant. The receptors were gathered from a human donor who received an intestinal transplant.

The genes are TRBV18 and TRBJ1-3; D might be TRBD1 (6 bases). This CDR3 is 16 amino acids long. Germline assignment: CDR1 KGHSH and CDR2 LQKENI. V was pared by 6 bases and J by 0 bases, with 15 bases between. The DNA of the CDR3 is TGTGCCAGCTCCCCTGTACAGGGACTCTCTGGAAACACCATATATTTT. This encodes CASSPVQGLSGNTIYF.

The chain links TRBV2 to TRBJ2-7, with TRBD1 identical over 9 bases. This CDR3 is 14 amino acids long. The germline V gene encodes CDR1 SNHLY and CDR2 FYNNEI. V trimming: 5 bases; J trimming: 2 bases; junction bases outside the gene matches: 4. CDR3 sequence reads: CASSWTGEPYEQYF. The CDR3 DNA reads TGTGCCAGCAGTTGGACAGGGGAACCCTACGAGCAGTACTTC.

The gene calls are TRBV2 and TRBJ2-3; D possibly uses TRBD1 or TRBD2 (5 bases each). The CDR3 length is 14 residues. CDR1 is SNHLY, CDR2 FYNNEI, per germline. The germline V and J ends were trimmed by 5 bases and 6 bases, with 15 bases remaining between them. The CDR3 sequence is CASSQDYGTDTQYF. DNA for the CDR3: TGTGCCAGCAGTCAGGATTACGGGACGGATACGCAGTATTTT. The full variable domain, completed using reference TRBV2 and TRBJ2-3, is EPEVTQTPSHQVTQMGQEVILRCVPISNHLYFYWYRQILGQKVEFLVSFYNNEISEKSEIFDDQFSVERPDGSNFTLKIRSTKLEDSAMYFCASSQDYGTDTQYFGPGTRLTVL.

This sequence joins TRBV10-2 and TRBJ2-7; D is undetermined. V was shortened by 2 bases and J by 4 bases, with 3 bases between the two germline ends. The germline CDR1 and CDR2 sequences are WSHSY and SAAADI. The CDR3 extends over 11 amino acids. The CDR3 region is CASSEGYEQYF. CDR3 nucleotides: TGCGCCAGCAGTGAGGGGTACGAGCAGTACTTC.

The chain recombines TRBV5-1 with TRBJ2-5, with unresolved D. Germline CDR1 is SGHRS and CDR2 is YFSETQ. The length of the CDR3 is 13 residues. The ends were cut back, 0 bases at V and 1 base at J, with 4 bases in the middle. CDR3 loop: CASSLDPQETQYF. The CDR3 coding sequence is TGCGCCAGCAGCTTGGATCCCCAAGAGACCCAGTACTTC.

The chain links TRBV6-5 to TRBJ2-1, with 10 positions matching TRBD1. CDR3 length: 15 amino acids. Germline CDR1 and CDR2: MNHEY and SVGAGI. V gave up 6 bases and J gave up 0 bases; unmatched junction bases: 2. CDR3 in DNA: TGTGCCAGCAGGAGGACAGGGGGCTCCTACAATGAGCAGTTCTTC. This sequence encodes CASRRTGGSYNEQFF.

V and J are TRBV14 and TRBJ2-3; D unclear. CDR1 and CDR2 (germline): SGHDN, FVKESK. V lost 3 bases and J lost 5, with 9 bases in between. The CDR3 sequence is 13 residues long. The CDR3 DNA follows: TGTGCCAGCAGCCAGGAACACAGAGATACGCAGTATTTT. This codes for CASSQEHRDTQYF.

The chain joins TRBV18 to TRBJ1-6, with 7 bases aligning to TRBD1. Germline V lookup: CDR1 KGHSH, CDR2 LQKENI. The V segment lost 3 bases and the J segment 5 bases; nucleotides outside the gene matches: 1. There are 14 residues in the CDR3. The CDR3 here is CASSPTGNNSPLHF. As DNA, the CDR3 is TGTGCCAGCTCACCGACAGGGAATAATTCACCCCTCCACTTT.

The chain has TRBV25-1 and TRBJ2-5; 9 positions match TRBD2. V lost 4 bases and J lost 4; bases outside the gene matches: 4. The CDR3 extends over 14 amino acids. Germline V gene data show CDR1 as MGHDK and CDR2 as SYGVNS. The CDR3 DNA reads TGTGCCAGCAGTGTGCGGGGGGGCATAGAGACCCAGTACTTC. This codes for CASSVRGGIETQYF.

The table lists this clone with a count of one. V and J are TRBV9 and TRBJ1-6; weak D call: TRBD1 (5 bases). V was shortened by 4 bases and J by 5 bases, with 10 bases between the two germline ends. CDR1 and CDR2 from the germline V gene are SGDLS and YYNGEE. This CDR3 is 14 amino acids long. The CDR3 coding sequence is TGTGCCAGCAGCATCAGGGCGAATAATTCACCCCTCCACTTT. Its protein is CASSIRANNSPLHF.

The V gene is TRBV6-5, the J gene TRBJ1-2, with no clear D. Germline CDR1 is MNHEY and CDR2 is SVGAGI. Trimming cost V 6 bases and J 5 bases, with 16 bases left between them. The CDR3 consists of 14 residues. The CDR3 sequence: CASSNLGSPYGYTF. The CDR3 DNA reads TGTGCCAGCAGCAACCTTGGAAGCCCTTATGGCTACACCTTC.

This chain connects TRBV5-4 to TRBJ2-1, with TRBD2 identical over 8 bases. The CDR3 loop spans 14 amino acids. J lost 7 bases, V lost 0 bases, and 3 bases had no gene match. Germline assignment: CDR1 SGHNT and CDR2 YYREEE (reference sequence). The CDR3 here is CASSLATSGNEQFF. The DNA of the CDR3 is TGTGCCAGCAGCTTGGCCACTAGCGGTAATGAGCAGTTCTTC.

The chain combines TRBV27 with TRBJ2-7; 7 nucleotides match TRBD1. V trimming: 4 bases; J trimming: 2 bases; junction bases outside the gene matches: 8. This CDR3 has 15 residues. CDR1 and CDR2 (germline): MNHEY, SMNVEV (reference sequence). The CDR3 loop is CASSSRQGRPYEQYF. CDR3 in DNA: TGTGCCAGCAGTTCTAGACAGGGCCGACCCTACGAGCAGTACTTC.

This sequence joins TRBV7-9 and TRBJ1-1; a possible D gene is TRBD1 (5 bases). Germline assignment: CDR1 SEHNR and CDR2 FQNEAQ (reference sequence). The CDR3 has 16 residues. V was pared by 10 bases and J by 3 bases, with 24 bases between. CDR3: CATQTRQGVIYTEAFF. In DNA form, the CDR3 reads TGTGCCACCCAAACGAGGCAGGGCGTCATCTACACTGAAGCTTTCTTT.

A note on this clone: Other DNA sequences in the same sample also yield this CDR3. This chain uses TRBV6-1 with TRBJ1-2, with D unresolved. CDR1 is MNHNS, CDR2 SASEGT, per germline. V dropped 0 bases and J dropped 8 bases, with 7 bases sitting between them. This CDR3 is built from 12 residues. CDR3 bases: TGTGCCAGCAGTGAAGCTGGGTACGGCTACACCTTC. Translation gives CASSEAGYGYTF.

The chain carries TRBV5-4 and TRBJ2-1; 8 bases are shared with TRBD2. J lost 5 bases, V lost 4 bases, and 8 bases had no gene match. The CDR3 sequence is 15 residues long. Germline V gives CDR1 SGHNT, CDR2 YYREEE (reference sequence). The CDR3 reads CASSPLAGINNEQFF. The CDR3 coding sequence is TGTGCCAGCAGCCCCTTAGCGGGGATTAACAATGAGCAGTTCTTC.

Written as DNA, the CDR3 is TGTGCCAGCGGGGGGACCGGGGAGCTGTTTTTT. Translating gives CASGGTGELFF. The V call is TRBV6-6, the J call TRBJ2-2; TRBD2 might be the D (6 bases). CDR1 is MNHNY, CDR2 SVGAGI, per germline (reference sequence). The CDR3 loop spans 11 amino acids. Between the trimmed V and J ends, which lost 8 bases and 5 bases, there was a span of 6 bases.

There are a few counts of this clone. The V gene is TRBV10-1, the J gene TRBJ2-7, with 9 bases fitting TRBD1. There are 13 residues in the CDR3. The germline V gene encodes CDR1 WNHNN and CDR2 SYGVQD (reference sequence). V lost 9 bases, J lost 4 bases, and 7 bases stayed unmatched. CDR3 in amino acids: CARRTGAPYEQYF. DNA of the CDR3: TGCGCCAGAAGGACAGGGGCCCCTTACGAGCAGTACTTC.